This TCR beta chain originates from a study of control samples from healthy donors and cancer patients. Per germline, CDR1 MNHEY and CDR2 SVGEGT. V gave up 0 bases and J gave up 1 base, with 8 bases separating them. The CDR3 runs to 15 residues. Assay: immunoSEQ multiplex PCR; the TCRdb copy retains only in-frame clones and omits some. The table has 120,000 or so clones, 92% seen once. Material: PBMCs. The V and J genes are TRBV6-2 or TRBV6-3 and TRBJ2-3; D is undetermined. The sequence was collected from a man older than 75 with head and neck cancer. CDR3 sequence (DNA): TGTGCCAGCAGTTACTCTGGTTTGGGCACAGATACGCAGTATTTT. Its protein product is CASSYSGLGTDTQYF.